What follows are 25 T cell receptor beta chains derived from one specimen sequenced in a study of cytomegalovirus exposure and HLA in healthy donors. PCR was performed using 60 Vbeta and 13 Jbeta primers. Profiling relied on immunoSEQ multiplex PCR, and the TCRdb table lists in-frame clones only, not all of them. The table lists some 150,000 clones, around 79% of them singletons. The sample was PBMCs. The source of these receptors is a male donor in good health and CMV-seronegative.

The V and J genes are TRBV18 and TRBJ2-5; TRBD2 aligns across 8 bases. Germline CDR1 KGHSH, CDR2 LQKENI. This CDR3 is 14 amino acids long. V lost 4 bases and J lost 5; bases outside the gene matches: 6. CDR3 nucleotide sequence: TGTGCCAGCTCACTTTCGGGGGGGAGCGAGACCCAGTACTTC. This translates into CASSLSGGSETQYF.

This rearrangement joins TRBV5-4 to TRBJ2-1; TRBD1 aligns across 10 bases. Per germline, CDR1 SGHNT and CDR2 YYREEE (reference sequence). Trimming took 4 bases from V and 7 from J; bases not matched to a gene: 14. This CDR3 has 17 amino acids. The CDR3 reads CASSLTQGQGNRNEQFF. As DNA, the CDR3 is TGTGCCAGCAGCCTAACACAGGGACAGGGGAATAGGAATGAGCAGTTCTTC.

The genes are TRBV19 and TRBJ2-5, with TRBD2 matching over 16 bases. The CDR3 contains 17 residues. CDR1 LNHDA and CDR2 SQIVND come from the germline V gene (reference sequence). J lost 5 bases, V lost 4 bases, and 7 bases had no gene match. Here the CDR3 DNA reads TGTGCCAGTAGTACCGGGACTAGCGGGAGGGCGATGGAGACCCAGTACTTC. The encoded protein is CASSTGTSGRAMETQYF.

Written as DNA, the CDR3 is TGTGCCTGGTCGGGACAGGGAGGGGGCGAGCAGTACTTC. This gives the protein CAWSGQGGGEQYF. V is TRBV30 and J is TRBJ2-5, with TRBD1 matching 9 bases. The J call may be mistaken, given a closer DNA end match to TRBJ2-7. The length of the CDR3 is 13 residues. The V gene's germline CDR1 is GTSNPN and CDR2 SVGIG (reference sequence).

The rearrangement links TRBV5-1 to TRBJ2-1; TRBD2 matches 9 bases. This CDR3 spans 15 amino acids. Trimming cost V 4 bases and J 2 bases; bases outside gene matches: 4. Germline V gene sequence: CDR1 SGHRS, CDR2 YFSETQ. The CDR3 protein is CASSPGLAPYNEQFF. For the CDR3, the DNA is TGCGCCAGCAGCCCCGGACTAGCGCCCTACAATGAGCAGTTCTTC.

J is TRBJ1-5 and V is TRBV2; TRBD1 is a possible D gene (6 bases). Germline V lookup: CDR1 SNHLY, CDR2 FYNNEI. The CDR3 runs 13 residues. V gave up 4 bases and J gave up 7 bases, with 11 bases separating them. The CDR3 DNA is TGTGCCAGCAGTGGGACAGTTGCCCAGCCCCAGCATTTT. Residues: CASSGTVAQPQHF. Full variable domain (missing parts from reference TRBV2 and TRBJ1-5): EPEVTQTPSHQVTQMGQEVILRCVPISNHLYFYWYRQILGQKVEFLVSFYNNEISEKSEIFDDQFSVERPDGSNFTLKIRSTKLEDSAMYFCASSGTVAQPQHFGDGTRLSIL.

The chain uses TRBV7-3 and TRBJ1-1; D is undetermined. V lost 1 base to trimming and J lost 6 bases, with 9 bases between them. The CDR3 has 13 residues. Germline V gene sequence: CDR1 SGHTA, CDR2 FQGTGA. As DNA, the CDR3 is TGTGCCAGCAGCTTAATTGGTGGGCCTGAAGCTTTCTTT. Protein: CASSLIGGPEAFF.

CDR3 amino acids: CASSWTRGNEQFF. CDR3 nucleotides: TGTGCCAGCAGCTGGACTAGGGGCAATGAGCAGTTCTTC. The V and J genes are TRBV5-6 and TRBJ2-1, with TRBD2 matching over 7 bases. V dropped 3 bases and J dropped 6; count of bases not matched to a gene: 3. Germline lookup yields CDR1 SGHDT and CDR2 YYEEEE. The CDR3 totals 13 residues. The whole variable domain, filled in from reference TRBV5-6 and TRBJ2-1, reads DAGVTQSPTHLIKTRGQQVTLRCSPKSGHDTVSWYQQALGQGPQFIFQYYEEEERQRGNFPDRFSGHQFPNYSSELNVNALLLGDSALYLCASSWTRGNEQFFGPGTRLTVL.

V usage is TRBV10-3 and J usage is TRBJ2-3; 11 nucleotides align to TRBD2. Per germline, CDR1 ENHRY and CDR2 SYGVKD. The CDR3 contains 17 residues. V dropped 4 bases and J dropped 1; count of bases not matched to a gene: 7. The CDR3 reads CAISGGGTSGRTDTQYF. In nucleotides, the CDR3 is TGTGCCATCAGTGGGGGCGGGACTAGCGGTCGCACAGATACGCAGTATTTT.

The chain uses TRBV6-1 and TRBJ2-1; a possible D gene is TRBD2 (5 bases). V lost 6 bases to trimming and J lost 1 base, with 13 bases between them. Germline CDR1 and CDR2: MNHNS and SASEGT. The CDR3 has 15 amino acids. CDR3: CASRLRGRSYNEQFF. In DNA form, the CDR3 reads TGTGCCAGCAGACTCCGTGGGAGATCCTACAATGAGCAGTTCTTC.

The CDR3 sequence: CASSPLGQGTLNYGYTF. As DNA, the CDR3 is TGTGCCAGCAGCCCCCTAGGACAGGGAACCCTGAACTATGGCTACACCTTC. The V and J genes are TRBV5-4 and TRBJ1-2, with TRBD1 identical over 8 bases. The CDR3 length is 17 residues. The V and J ends lost 4 bases and 2 bases, in that order; junction bases with no gene match: 13. Germline V gene data show CDR1 as SGHNT and CDR2 as YYREEE (reference sequence). The complete variable domain, with remaining parts taken from reference TRBV5-4 and TRBJ1-2, reads ETGVTQSPTHLIKTRGQQVTLRCSSQSGHNTVSWYQQALGQGPQFIFQYYREEENGRGNFPPRFSGLQFPNYSSELNVNALELDDSALYLCASSPLGQGTLNYGYTFGSGTRLTVV.

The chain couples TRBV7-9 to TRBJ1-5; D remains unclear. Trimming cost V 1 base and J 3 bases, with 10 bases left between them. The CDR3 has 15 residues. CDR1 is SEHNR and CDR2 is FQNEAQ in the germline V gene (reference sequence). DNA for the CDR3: TGTGCCAGCAGCTTAGGGCCAGGCCCCAATCAGCCCCAGCATTTT. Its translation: CASSLGPGPNQPQHF.

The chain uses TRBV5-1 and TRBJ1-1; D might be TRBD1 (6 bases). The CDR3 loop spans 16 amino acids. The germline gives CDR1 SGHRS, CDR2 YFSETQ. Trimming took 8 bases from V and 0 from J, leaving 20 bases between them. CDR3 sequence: CASRSDPGHMNTEAFF. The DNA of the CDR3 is TGCGCCAGTAGGTCAGACCCGGGACACATGAACACTGAAGCTTTCTTT.

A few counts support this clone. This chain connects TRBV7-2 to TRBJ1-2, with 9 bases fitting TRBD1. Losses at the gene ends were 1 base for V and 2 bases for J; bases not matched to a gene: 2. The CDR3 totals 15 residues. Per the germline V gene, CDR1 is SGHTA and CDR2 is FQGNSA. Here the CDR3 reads CASSLVTGGNYGYTF. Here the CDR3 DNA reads TGTGCCAGCAGCTTAGTGACAGGGGGAAACTATGGCTACACCTTC.

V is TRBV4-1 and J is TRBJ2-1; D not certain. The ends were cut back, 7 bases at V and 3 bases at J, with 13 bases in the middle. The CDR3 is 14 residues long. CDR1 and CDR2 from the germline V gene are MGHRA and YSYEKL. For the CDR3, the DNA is TGCGCCAGCACCGCGATTCTTGACTACAATGAGCAGTTCTTC. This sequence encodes CASTAILDYNEQFF.

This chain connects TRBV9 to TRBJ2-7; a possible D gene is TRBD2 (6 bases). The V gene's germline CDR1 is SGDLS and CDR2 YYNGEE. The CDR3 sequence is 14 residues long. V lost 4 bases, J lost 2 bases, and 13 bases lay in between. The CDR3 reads CASSPAGLTYEQYF. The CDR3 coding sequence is TGTGCCAGCAGCCCCGCGGGACTTACCTACGAGCAGTACTTC.

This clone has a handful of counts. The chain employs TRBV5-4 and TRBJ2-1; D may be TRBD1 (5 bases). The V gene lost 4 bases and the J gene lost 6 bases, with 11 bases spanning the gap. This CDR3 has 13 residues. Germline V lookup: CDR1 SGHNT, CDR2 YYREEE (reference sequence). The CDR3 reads CASSIPTVNEQFF. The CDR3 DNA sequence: TGTGCCAGCAGCATCCCGACAGTCAATGAGCAGTTCTTC. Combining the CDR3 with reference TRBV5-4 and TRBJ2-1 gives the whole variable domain ETGVTQSPTHLIKTRGQQVTLRCSSQSGHNTVSWYQQALGQGPQFIFQYYREEENGRGNFPPRFSGLQFPNYSSELNVNALELDDSALYLCASSIPTVNEQFFGPGTRLTVL.

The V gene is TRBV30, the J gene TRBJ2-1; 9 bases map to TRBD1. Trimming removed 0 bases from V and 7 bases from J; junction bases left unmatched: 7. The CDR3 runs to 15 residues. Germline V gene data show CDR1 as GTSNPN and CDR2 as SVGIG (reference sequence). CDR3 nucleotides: TGTGCCTGGAGTGTATCCCTCGACAGGGGGAATGAGCAGTTCTTC. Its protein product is CAWSVSLDRGNEQFF.

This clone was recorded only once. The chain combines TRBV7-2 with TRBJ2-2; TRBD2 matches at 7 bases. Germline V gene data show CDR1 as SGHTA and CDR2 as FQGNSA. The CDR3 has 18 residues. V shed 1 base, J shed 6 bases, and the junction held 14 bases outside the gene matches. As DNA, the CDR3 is TGTGCCAGCAGCTTAGATGTGTTGACTAGCCGGTTGTCCGGGGAGCTGTTTTTT. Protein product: CASSLDVLTSRLSGELFF. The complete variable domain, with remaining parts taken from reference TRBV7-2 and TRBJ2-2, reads GAGVSQSPSNKVTEKGKDVELRCDPISGHTALYWYRQSLGQGLEFLIYFQGNSAPDKSGLPSDRFSAERTGGSVSTLTIQRTQQEDSAVYLCASSLDVLTSRLSGELFFGEGSRLTVL.

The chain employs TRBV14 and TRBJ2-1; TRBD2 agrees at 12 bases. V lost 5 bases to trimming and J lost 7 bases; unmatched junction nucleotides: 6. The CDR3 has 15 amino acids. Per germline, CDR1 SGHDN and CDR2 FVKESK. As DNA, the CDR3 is TGTGCCAGCAGCTACGGACTAGCGGGATTTAATGAGCAGTTCTTC. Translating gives CASSYGLAGFNEQFF.

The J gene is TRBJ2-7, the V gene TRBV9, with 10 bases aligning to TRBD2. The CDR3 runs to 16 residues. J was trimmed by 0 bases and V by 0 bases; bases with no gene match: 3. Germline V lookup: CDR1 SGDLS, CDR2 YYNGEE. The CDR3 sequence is CASSVEGTSASYEQYF. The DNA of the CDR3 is TGTGCCAGCAGCGTAGAAGGGACTAGCGCCTCCTACGAGCAGTACTTC. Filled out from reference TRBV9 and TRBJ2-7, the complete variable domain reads DSGVTQTPKHLITATGQRVTLRCSPRSGDLSVYWYQQSLDQGLQFLIQYYNGEERAKGNILERFSAQQFPDLHSELNLSSLELGDSALYFCASSVEGTSASYEQYFGPGTRLTVT.

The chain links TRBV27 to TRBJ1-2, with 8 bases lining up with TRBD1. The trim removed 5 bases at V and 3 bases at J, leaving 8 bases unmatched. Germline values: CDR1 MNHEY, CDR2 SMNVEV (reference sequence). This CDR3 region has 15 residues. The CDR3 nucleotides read TGTGCCAGCAGTGACCCCGGGACAGGACACTATGGCTACACCTTC. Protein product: CASSDPGTGHYGYTF.

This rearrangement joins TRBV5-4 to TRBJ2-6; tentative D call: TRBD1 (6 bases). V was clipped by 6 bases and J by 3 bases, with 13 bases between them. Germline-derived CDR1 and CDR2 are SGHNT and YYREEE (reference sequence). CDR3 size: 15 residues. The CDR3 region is CASTRTGLGANVLTF. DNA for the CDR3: TGTGCCAGCACGCGAACAGGGCTTGGGGCCAACGTCCTGACTTTC.

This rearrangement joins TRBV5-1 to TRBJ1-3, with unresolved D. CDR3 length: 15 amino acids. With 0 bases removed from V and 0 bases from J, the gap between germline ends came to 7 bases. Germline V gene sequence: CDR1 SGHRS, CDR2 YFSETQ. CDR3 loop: CASSLGRSSGNTIYF. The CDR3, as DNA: TGCGCCAGCAGCTTGGGAAGGAGCTCTGGAAACACCATATATTTT.

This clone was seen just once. The DNA for the CDR3 is TGTGCCAGCAGCTTAGGCGGACAGGCCTACAATGAGCAGTTCTTC. It codes for CASSLGGQAYNEQFF. This chain uses TRBV7-6 with TRBJ2-1; 7 bases map to TRBD1. V shed 1 base and J 2 bases; nucleotides not matched to a gene: 2. CDR1 and CDR2 from the germline V gene are SGHVS and FNYEAQ. This CDR3 is built from 15 residues.